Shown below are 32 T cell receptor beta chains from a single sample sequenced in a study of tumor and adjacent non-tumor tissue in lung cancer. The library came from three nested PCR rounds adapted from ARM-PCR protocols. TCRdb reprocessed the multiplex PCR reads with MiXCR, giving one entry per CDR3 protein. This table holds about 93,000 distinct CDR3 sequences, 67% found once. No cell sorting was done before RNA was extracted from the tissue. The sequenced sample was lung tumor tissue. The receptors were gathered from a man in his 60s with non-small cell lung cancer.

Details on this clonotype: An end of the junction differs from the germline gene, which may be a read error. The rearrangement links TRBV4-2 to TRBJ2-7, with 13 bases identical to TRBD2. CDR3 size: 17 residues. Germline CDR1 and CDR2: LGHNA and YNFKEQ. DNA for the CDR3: TGTGTCAGCAGCCCCGGGACTAGCGGGACCTCCTCCTACGAGCAGTACTTC. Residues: CVSSPGTSGTSSYEQYF.

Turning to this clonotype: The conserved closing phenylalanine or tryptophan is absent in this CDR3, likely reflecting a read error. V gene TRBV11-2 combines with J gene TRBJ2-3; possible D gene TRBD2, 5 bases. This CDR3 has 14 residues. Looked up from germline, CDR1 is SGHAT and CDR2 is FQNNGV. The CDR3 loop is CTNSQRTSTATQYS. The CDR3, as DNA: TGTACCAACAGCCAGCGGACCTCTACGGCTACGCAGTATTCT.

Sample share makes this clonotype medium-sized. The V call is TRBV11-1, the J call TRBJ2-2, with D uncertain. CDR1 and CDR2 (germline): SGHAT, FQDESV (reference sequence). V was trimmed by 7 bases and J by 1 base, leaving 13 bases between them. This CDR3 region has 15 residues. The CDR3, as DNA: TGTGCCAGCACATCCGGTAGGATGAACACCGGGGAGCTGTTTTTT. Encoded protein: CASTSGRMNTGELFF.

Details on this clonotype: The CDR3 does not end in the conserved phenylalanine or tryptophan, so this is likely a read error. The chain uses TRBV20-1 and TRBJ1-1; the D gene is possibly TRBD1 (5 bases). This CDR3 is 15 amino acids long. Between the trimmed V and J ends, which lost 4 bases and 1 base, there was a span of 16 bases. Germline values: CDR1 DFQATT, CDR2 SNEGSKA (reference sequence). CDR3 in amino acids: CSAIDWQGTNTEAFL. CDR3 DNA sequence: TGCAGTGCTATAGATTGGCAAGGGACGAACACTGAAGCTTTCCTT.

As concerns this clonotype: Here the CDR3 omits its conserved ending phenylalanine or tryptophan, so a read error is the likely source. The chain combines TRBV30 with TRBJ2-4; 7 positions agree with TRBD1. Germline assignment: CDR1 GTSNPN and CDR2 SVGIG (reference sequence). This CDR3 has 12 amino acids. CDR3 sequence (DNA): TGTGCTCAGAGGGGGCGGTTAAACACTCAGTACTTA. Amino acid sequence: CAQRGRLNTQYL.

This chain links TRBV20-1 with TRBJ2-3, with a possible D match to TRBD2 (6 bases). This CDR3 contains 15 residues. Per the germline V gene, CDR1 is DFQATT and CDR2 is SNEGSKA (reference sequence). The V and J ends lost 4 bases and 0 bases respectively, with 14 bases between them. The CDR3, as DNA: TGCAGTGCTATCCCGGAGGGACGGAGCACAGATACGCAGTATTTT. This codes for CSAIPEGRSTDTQYF.

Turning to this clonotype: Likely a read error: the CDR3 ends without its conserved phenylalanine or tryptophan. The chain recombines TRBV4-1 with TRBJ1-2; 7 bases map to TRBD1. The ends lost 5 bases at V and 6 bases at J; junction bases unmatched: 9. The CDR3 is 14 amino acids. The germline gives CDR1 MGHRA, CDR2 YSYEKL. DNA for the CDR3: TGCGCCAGCAGCTACCGACAGGGTGGCGATGGCTACACCCTC. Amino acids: CASSYRQGGDGYTL.

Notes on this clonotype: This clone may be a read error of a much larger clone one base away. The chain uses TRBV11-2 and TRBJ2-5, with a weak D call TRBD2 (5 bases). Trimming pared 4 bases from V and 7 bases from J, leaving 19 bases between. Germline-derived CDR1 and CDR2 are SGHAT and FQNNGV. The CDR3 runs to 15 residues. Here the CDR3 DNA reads TGTGCCAGCAGCTACCTAGCCAAGCTAGGCGGGACCCAGTACTTC. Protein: CASSYLAKLGGTQYF.

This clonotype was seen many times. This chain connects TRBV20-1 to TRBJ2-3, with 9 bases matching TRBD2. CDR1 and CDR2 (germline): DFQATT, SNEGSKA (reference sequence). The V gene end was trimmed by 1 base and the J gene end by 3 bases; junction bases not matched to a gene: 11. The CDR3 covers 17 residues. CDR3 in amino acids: CSARGTTSGHRTDTQYF. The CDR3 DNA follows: TGCAGTGCTAGAGGGACGACTAGCGGCCACAGGACAGATACGCAGTATTTT.

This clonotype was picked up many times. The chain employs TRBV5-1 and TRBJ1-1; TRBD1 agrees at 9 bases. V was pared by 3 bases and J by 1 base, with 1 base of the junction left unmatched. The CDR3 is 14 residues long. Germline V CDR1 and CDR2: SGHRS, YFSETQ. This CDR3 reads CASSWGQGNTEAFF. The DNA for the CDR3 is TGCGCCAGCAGCTGGGGACAGGGGAACACTGAAGCTTTCTTT.

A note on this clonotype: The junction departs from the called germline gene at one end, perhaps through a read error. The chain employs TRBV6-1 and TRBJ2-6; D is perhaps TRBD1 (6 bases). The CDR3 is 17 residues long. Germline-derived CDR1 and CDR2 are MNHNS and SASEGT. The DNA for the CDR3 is TGTGCTAGCAGTGAAAGTAGGGGGAGCTCTGAGGCCAACGTCCTGACTTTC. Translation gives CASSESRGSSEANVLTF.

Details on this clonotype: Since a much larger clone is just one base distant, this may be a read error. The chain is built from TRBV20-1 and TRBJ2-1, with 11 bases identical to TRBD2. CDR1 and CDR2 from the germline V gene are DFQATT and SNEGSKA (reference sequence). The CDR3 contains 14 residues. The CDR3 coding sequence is TGCAGTACTAGTAAAGGGACTAGCGGTCCTGAGCAGTTCTTC. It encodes CSTSKGTSGPEQFF.

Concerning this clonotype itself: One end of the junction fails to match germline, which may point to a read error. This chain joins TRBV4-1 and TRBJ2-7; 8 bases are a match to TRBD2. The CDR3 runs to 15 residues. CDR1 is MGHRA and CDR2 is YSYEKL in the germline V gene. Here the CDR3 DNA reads TGCGCCAGCGGCCAAGAGCGACTAGCGAAATACGAACAGTACTTC. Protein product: CASGQERLAKYEQYF.

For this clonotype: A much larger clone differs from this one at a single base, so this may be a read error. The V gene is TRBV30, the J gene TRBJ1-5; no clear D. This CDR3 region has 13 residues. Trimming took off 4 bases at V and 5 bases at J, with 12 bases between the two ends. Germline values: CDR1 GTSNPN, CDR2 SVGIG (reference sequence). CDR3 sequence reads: CAWNEMRDQPQHF. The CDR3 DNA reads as TGTGCCTGGAACGAGATGAGGGATCAGCCCCAGCATTTT.

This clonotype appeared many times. The CDR3 loop reads CASSLDGSSNQPQHF. In nucleotides, the CDR3 is TGCGCCAGCAGCTTGGACGGGTCGAGCAATCAGCCCCAGCATTTT. The gene calls are TRBV5-1 and TRBJ1-5; D is uncertain. V lost 0 bases and J lost 1, with 8 bases in between. Germline CDR1 and CDR2: SGHRS and YFSETQ. The CDR3 has 15 residues.

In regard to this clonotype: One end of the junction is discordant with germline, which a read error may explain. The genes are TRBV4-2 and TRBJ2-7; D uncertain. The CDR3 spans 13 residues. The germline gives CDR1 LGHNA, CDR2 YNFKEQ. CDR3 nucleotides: TGTGCCAGCAGCCATACGATGGAGTGCGAGCAGTATTTC. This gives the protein CASSHTMECEQYF.

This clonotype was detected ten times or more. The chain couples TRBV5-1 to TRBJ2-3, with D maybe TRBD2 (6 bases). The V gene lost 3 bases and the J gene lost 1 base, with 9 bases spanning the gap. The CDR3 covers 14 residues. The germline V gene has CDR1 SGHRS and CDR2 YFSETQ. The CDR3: CASSYSGGTDTQYF. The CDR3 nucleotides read TGCGCCAGCAGCTACTCGGGGGGCACAGATACGCAGTATTTT.

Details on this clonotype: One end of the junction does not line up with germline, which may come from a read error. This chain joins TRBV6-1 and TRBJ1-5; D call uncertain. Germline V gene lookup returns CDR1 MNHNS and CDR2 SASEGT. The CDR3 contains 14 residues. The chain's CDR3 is CAHDANIGNLPQHF. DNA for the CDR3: TGTGCCCACGACGCTAATATCGGAAATCTGCCCCAGCATTTT.

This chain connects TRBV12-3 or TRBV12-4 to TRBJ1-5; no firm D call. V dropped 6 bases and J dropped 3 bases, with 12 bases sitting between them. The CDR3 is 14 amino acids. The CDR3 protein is CASSPRGTNQPQHF. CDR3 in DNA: TGTGCCAGCAGCCCCCGCGGAACCAATCAGCCCCAGCATTTT.

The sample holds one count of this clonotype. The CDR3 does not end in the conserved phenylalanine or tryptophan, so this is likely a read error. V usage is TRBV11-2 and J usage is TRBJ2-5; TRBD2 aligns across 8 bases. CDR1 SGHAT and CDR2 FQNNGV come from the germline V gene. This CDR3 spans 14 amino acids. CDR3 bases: TGTGCTAGCAGCCCACCTGGACTAGCTGAGACCCAGTACTTA. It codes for CASSPPGLAETQYL.

CDR3 DNA: TGTGCCAGCAGTGAGTCTCCGAGGAACACTGAATCCTTCTTT. This translates into CASSESPRNTESFF. This chain connects TRBV6-1 to TRBJ1-1; D is uncertain. This CDR3 has 14 amino acids. Trimming took off 3 bases at V and 14 bases at J, with 22 bases between the two ends. Germline V gene sequence: CDR1 MNHNS, CDR2 SASEGT.

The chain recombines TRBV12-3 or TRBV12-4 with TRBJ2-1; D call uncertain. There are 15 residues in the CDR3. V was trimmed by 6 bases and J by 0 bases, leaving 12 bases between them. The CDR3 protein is CASRKARGSYNEQFF. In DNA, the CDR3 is TGTGCCAGCAGGAAAGCGAGAGGCTCCTACAATGAGCAGTTCTTC.

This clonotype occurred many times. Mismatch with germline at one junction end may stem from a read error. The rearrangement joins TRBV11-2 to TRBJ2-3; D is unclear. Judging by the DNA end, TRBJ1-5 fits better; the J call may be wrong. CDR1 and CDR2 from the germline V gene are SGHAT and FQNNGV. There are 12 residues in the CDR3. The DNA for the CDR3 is TGTGCCCGCAGGAGAGGTTCAGATACGCAGCATTTT. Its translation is CARRRGSDTQHF.

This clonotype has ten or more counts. In DNA, the CDR3 is TGTGCCAGCAGTTACAGACAGGGGGCCCCCGGGGAGCTGTTTTTT. It yields the protein CASSYRQGAPGELFF. V and J are TRBV6-5 and TRBJ2-2; 10 positions match TRBD1. The CDR3 covers 15 residues. The J segment lost 6 bases and the V segment lost 2 bases, leaving 3 bases of the junction unmatched. The germline V gene encodes CDR1 MNHEY and CDR2 SVGAGI.

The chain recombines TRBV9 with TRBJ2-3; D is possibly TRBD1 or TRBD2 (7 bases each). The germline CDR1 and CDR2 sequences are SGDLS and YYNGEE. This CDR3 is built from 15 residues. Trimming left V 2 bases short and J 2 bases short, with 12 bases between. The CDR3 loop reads CASSVREGATDTQYF. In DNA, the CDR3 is TGTGCCAGCAGCGTCAGGGAGGGGGCCACAGATACGCAGTATTTT. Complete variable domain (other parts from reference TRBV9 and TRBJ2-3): DSGVTQTPKHLITATGQRVTLRCSPRSGDLSVYWYQQSLDQGLQFLIQYYNGEERAKGNILERFSAQQFPDLHSELNLSSLELGDSALYFCASSVREGATDTQYFGPGTRLTVL.

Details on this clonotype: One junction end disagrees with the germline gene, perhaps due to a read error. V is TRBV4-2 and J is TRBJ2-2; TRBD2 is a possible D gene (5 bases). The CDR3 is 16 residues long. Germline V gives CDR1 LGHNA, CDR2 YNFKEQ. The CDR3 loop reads CASSQQVGRNTGELFF. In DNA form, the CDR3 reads TGTGCCAGCAGCCAGCAAGTGGGGAGAAACACCGGGGAGCTTTTTTTT.

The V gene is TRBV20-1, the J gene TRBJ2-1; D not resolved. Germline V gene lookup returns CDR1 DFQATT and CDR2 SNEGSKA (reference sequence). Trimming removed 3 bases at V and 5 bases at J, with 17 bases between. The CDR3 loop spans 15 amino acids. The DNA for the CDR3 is TGCAGTGCTAGTTTACCGGGCACCGCGAACAATGAGCAGTTCTTC. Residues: CSASLPGTANNEQFF.

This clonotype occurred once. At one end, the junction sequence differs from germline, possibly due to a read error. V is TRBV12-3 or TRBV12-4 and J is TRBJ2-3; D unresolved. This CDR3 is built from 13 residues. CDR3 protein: CACSLATRDTQYF. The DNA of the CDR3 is TGTGCCTGCAGTTTGGCGACCAGAGATACGCAGTATTTT.

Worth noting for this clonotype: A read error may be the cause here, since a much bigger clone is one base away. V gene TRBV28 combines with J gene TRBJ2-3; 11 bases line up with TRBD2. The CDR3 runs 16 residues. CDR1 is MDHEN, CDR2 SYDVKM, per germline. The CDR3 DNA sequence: TGTGCCGGCAGTTCCCGACTAGCGGGACGCACAGATACGCAGTATTTT. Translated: CAGSSRLAGRTDTQYF.

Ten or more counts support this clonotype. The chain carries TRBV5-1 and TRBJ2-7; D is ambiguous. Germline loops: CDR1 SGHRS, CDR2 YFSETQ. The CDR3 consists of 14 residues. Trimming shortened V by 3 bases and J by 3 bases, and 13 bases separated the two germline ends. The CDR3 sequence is CASSYSPPNYEQYF. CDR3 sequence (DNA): TGCGCCAGCAGCTACTCCCCCCCAAACTACGAGCAGTACTTC.

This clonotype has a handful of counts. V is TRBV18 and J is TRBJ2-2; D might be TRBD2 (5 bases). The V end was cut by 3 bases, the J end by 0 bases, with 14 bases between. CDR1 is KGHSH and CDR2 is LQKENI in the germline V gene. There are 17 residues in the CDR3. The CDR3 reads CASSPMRATSNTGELFF. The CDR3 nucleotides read TGTGCCAGCTCACCCATGCGGGCAACATCGAACACCGGGGAGCTGTTTTTT.

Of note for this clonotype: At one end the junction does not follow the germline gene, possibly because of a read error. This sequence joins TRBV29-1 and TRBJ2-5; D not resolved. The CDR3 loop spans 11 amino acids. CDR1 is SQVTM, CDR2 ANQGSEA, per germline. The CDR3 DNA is TGCAGCGTTGAAGACTTAGAGACCCAACACTTC. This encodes CSVEDLETQHF.